This entry lists 9 T cell receptor beta chains sequenced from one sample in a study of T-cell memory formation after mild COVID-19. Via MiXCR, TCRdb re-called the 5' RACE reads, giving one row per CDR3 protein. The table lists about 60,000 distinct CDR3 sequences, more than 9% of them singletons. Sequenced input: PBMCs or a T cell subset sorted from them (not recorded which). These receptors all stem from a man between 18 and 29 years old who had mild COVID-19 (a few samples of this study predate the infection). Cell type and time point are not known.

This clonotype has a count of ten or more. V usage is TRBV24-1 and J usage is TRBJ2-5; a possible D gene is TRBD2 (5 bases). CDR3 size: 14 residues. The V and J ends lost 1 base and 3 bases respectively, with 8 bases between them. Germline CDR1 reads KGHDR; CDR2 reads SFDVKD. This CDR3 reads CATSDFRGEETQYF. DNA for the CDR3: TGTGCCACCAGTGATTTCCGGGGTGAAGAGACCCAGTACTTC.

This clonotype was found many times. V is TRBV4-1 and J is TRBJ2-3, with D possibly being TRBD1 or TRBD2 (5 bases each). This CDR3 has 14 residues. The germline gives CDR1 MGHRA, CDR2 YSYEKL. V was pared by 0 bases and J by 4 bases, with 8 bases between. CDR3 region: CASSQDLGADTQYF. CDR3 in DNA: TGCGCCAGCAGCCAAGATCTGGGGGCAGATACGCAGTATTTT.

V and J are TRBV4-2 and TRBJ1-4; D gene uncertain. The CDR3 totals 14 residues. The V gene's germline CDR1 is LGHNA and CDR2 YNFKEQ. V was pared by 0 bases and J by 8 bases, with 10 bases between. The CDR3 is CASSQDRQSEKLFF. CDR3 coding DNA: TGTGCCAGCAGCCAAGATCGTCAGTCAGAAAAACTGTTTTTT.

This clonotype was seen only a few times. The chain links TRBV25-1 to TRBJ2-5; TRBD2 is a possible D gene (6 bases). Trimming shortened V by 0 bases and J by 1 base, and 9 bases separated the two germline ends. CDR3 size: 15 residues. Germline CDR1 MGHDK, CDR2 SYGVNS. The CDR3 DNA follows: TGTGCCAGCAGTGAATATGGCGGGGCCCAAGAGACCCAGTACTTC. Encoded protein: CASSEYGGAQETQYF.

The sample holds many counts of this clonotype. The chain uses TRBV7-6 and TRBJ2-2, with 11 bases aligning to TRBD2. V lost 1 base, J lost 5 bases, and 9 bases stayed unmatched. This CDR3 is built from 18 residues. Germline values: CDR1 SGHVS, CDR2 FNYEAQ. CDR3 region: CASSLDGLAGGRTGELFF. The CDR3, as DNA: TGTGCCAGCAGCTTAGACGGTCTAGCGGGGGGAAGAACCGGGGAGCTGTTTTTT.

In its sample, this clonotype was seen a few times. The V call is TRBV6-6, the J call TRBJ1-2, with 7 bases matching TRBD1. The CDR3 has 13 amino acids. Losses at the gene ends were 10 bases for V and 3 bases for J; bases not matched to a gene: 8. Germline V lookup: CDR1 MNHNY, CDR2 SVGAGI (reference sequence). The CDR3 DNA reads as TGTGCCATCGGCCGGGACAGCTACTATGGCTACACCTTC. Protein: CAIGRDSYYGYTF.

This clonotype was recorded a few times. This chain connects TRBV27 to TRBJ2-5; 7 bases line up with TRBD1. There are 13 residues in the CDR3. Germline-derived CDR1 and CDR2 are MNHEY and SMNVEV (reference sequence). Losses at the gene ends were 4 bases for V and 3 bases for J; bases not matched to a gene: 2. The CDR3 sequence is CASSSQGEETQYF. The CDR3 DNA reads as TGTGCCAGCAGTTCCCAGGGGGAAGAGACCCAGTACTTC.

A single count supports this clonotype. The V gene is TRBV3-1, the J gene TRBJ1-3, with D perhaps TRBD1 (6 bases). V was shortened by 0 bases and J by 0 bases, with 12 bases between the two germline ends. The CDR3 extends over 17 amino acids. From germline, CDR1 is LGHDT and CDR2 YNNKEL (reference sequence). CDR3: CASSQEGGTSSGNTIYF. The CDR3 bases are TGTGCCAGCAGCCAAGAAGGCGGGACAAGCTCTGGAAACACCATATATTTT.

In this sample, this clonotype turned up a few times. The rearrangement uses TRBV29-1 and TRBJ2-5, with D maybe TRBD1 (6 bases). Germline V gene sequence: CDR1 SQVTM, CDR2 ANQGSEA. The CDR3 sequence is 12 residues long. V lost 6 bases, J lost 4 bases, and 12 bases lay in between. CDR3 nucleotides: TGCAGCGTGAGGGACATCCCAGAGACCCAGTACTTC. It is translated as CSVRDIPETQYF.